This TCR beta chain was sequenced for a study of cytomegalovirus exposure and HLA in healthy donors. A multiplex PCR was run with 60 Vbeta primers and 13 Jbeta primers. Profiled with immunoSEQ multiplex PCR; TCRdb holds only in-frame clones, not every one. The sample records 100,000 or so clones, 67% being singletons. Healthy people donating bone marrow made up the donors. Concerning this clone itself: Its specificity is not known.

Germline lookup yields CDR1 SGHTA and CDR2 FQGNSA. The CDR3 extends over 17 amino acids. The V gene lost 3 bases and the J gene lost 0 bases, with 18 bases spanning the gap. Findings and limits, study-wide: In a later analysis, TCR beta V- and J-gene trimming was associated with a missense DCLRE1C variant. A later analysis found that most CMV-associated TCR beta chains appeared HLA-restricted.

The sequencing input was PBMCs. The chain recombines TRBV7-2 with TRBJ2-7, with a weak D call TRBD2 (6 bases). The TCR comes from a man aged 25 to 40 in good health and CMV-seronegative. CDR3 bases: TGTGCCAGCAGCTTTTCCGGGGGTAGGAGTAGCTCCTACGAGCAGTACTTC. This encodes CASSFSGGRSSSYEQYF.